These T cell receptor beta chains were read from a single sample in a study of OX40 agonist ivuxolimab in advanced cancers. The assay was immunoSEQ multiplex PCR, and TCRdb's table has in-frame clones only and misses some. Among 25,000 to 30,000 clones, more than 70% were seen once, and the ten largest hold 15% to 20%. This material consisted of CD4+ or CD8+ T cells sorted from blood, taken in a trial of the OX40 agonist ivuxolimab. The receptors stem from an adult with an advanced solid tumor such as melanoma, head and neck, liver or kidney cancer. The CDR3 runs from the conserved cysteine through the conserved F or W. The order of the fields is J gene, V gene, clone size, D gene, CDR3 length, CDR3 DNA, CDR3 protein. The D gene is left open where the match is weak. Only part of the rows carry a size: once, few, many, or a class if the clone is expanded.

TRBJ2-1 | TRBV2 | . | . | 14 | TGTGCCAGCAGTGATGGAGGGTCCTACAATGAGCAGTTCTTC | CASSDGGSYNEQFF
TRBJ2-3 | TRBV7-9 | medium-sized | . | 15 | TGTGCCAGCAGCGAGGGGGACATAATTTGGGATACGCAGTATTTT | CASSEGDIIWDTQYF
TRBJ1-1 | TRBV7-3 | . | . | 15 | TGTGCCAGCAGCGCTATAGGAGGCCCCAACACTGAAGCTTTCTTT | CASSAIGGPNTEAFF
TRBJ2-4 | TRBV27 | . | . | 16 | TGTGCCAGCAGTTTGGAAAGCCGGGGGGCCAAAAACATTCAGTACTTC | CASSLESRGAKNIQYF
TRBJ2-1 | TRBV5-4 | . | . | 17 | TGTGCCAGCAGCTCCCCTATGGGGGGGCGCGGCCACAATGAGCAGTTCTTC | CASSSPMGGRGHNEQFF
TRBJ2-3 | TRBV29-1 | once | TRBD2 | 17 | TGCAGCGTCCAACCAGCTAGCGGGGGGGCTGGGTTTGATACGCAGTATTTT | CSVQPASGGAGFDTQYF
TRBJ2-5 | TRBV27 | . | . | 13 | TGTGCCAGCAGTTTATCCGGCTTGGAGACCCAGTACTTC | CASSLSGLETQYF
TRBJ1-2 | TRBV11-2 | . | . | 14 | TGTGCCAGCAGCTTAGGACCACAGGGAGATGGCTACACCTTC | CASSLGPQGDGYTF
TRBJ2-5 | TRBV19 | once | TRBD2 | 15 | TGTGCCAGTATCGACCCCAGGGCGGGGGGCGGGACCCAGTACTTC | CASIDPRAGGGTQYF
TRBJ1-4 | TRBV30 | . | . | 13 | TGTGCCTGGAGGGCGGGGGGCAATGAAAAACTGTTTTTT | CAWRAGGNEKLFF
TRBJ2-7 | TRBV6-5 | . | TRBD2 | 14 | TGTGCCAGCAGTTGGGGGAGGGGATCCTACGAGCAGTACTTC | CASSWGRGSYEQYF
TRBJ2-3 | TRBV11-2 | . | . | 13 | TGTGCCAGCAGCTTAGAAGCGCCAGATACGCAGTATTTT | CASSLEAPDTQYF
TRBJ1-4 | TRBV9 | . | TRBD1 | 18 | TGTGCCAGCAGCACCCAGCTAGGGACAGGGTCGTCAGGCGAAAAACTGTTTTTT | CASSTQLGTGSSGEKLFF
TRBJ1-5 | TRBV27 | . | . | 13 | TGTGCCAGCAGTTTATGGACGGATCAGCCCCAGCATTTT | CASSLWTDQPQHF